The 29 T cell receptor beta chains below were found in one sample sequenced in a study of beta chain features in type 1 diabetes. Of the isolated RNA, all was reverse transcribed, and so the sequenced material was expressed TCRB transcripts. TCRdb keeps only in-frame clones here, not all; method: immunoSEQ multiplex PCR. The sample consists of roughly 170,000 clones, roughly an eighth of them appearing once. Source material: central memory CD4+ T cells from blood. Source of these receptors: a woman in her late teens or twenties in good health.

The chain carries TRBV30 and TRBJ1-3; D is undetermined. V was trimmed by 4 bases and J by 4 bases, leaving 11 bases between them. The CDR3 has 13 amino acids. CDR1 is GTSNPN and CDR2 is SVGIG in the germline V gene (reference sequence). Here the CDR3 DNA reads TGTGCCTGGACTGACAATGCAGGAAACACCATATATTTT. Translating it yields CAWTDNAGNTIYF.

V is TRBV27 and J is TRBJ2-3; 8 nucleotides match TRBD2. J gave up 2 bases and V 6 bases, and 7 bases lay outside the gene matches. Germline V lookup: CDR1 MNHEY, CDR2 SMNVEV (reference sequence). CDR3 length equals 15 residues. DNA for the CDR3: TGTGCCAGCAGCCCTAGCGGGTATCTCACAGATACGCAGTATTTT. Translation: CASSPSGYLTDTQYF.

CDR3 amino acids: CATLGAPSGSKGTQYF. CDR3 DNA: TGTGCCACCCTAGGGGCGCCTAGCGGGAGTAAGGGTACGCAGTATTTT. This chain links TRBV15 with TRBJ2-3; 10 nucleotides line up with TRBD2. J gave up 8 bases and V 8 bases, and 16 bases lay outside the gene matches. The CDR3 is 16 residues long. Germline-derived CDR1 and CDR2 are LNHNV and YYDKDF (reference sequence).

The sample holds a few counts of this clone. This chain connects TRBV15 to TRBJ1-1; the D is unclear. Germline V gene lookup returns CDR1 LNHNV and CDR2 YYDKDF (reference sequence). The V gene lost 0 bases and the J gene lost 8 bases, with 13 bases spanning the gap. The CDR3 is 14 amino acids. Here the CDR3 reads CATSRDLAPGEAFF. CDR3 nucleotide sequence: TGTGCCACCAGCAGAGATCTAGCCCCGGGGGAAGCTTTCTTT. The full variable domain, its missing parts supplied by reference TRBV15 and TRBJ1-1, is DAMVIQNPRYQVTQFGKPVTLSCSQTLNHNVMYWYQQKSSQAPKLLFHYYDKDFNNEADTPDNFQSRRPNTSFCFLDIRSPGLGDTAMYLCATSRDLAPGEAFFGQGTRLTVV.

CDR3 amino acids: CATRTGNENQPQHF. CDR3 in DNA: TGTGCCACCAGAACAGGGAATGAGAATCAGCCCCAGCATTTT. J is TRBJ1-5 and V is TRBV28, with D possibly TRBD1 on 6 matching bases. The CDR3 is 14 amino acids. The V end lost 10 bases, the J end lost 4 bases, and 17 bases lay between the germline ends. Per germline, CDR1 MDHEN and CDR2 SYDVKM.

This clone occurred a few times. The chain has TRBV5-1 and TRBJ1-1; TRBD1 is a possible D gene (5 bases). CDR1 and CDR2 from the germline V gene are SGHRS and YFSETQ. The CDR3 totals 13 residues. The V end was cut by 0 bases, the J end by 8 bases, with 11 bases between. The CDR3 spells CASSLVGAGEAFF. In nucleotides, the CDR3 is TGCGCCAGCAGCTTGGTAGGGGCAGGCGAAGCTTTCTTT.

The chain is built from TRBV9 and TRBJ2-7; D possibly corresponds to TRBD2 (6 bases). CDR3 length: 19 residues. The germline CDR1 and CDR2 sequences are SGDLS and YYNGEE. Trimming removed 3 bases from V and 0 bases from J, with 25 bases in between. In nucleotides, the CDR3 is TGTGCCAGCAGCGCCGCTGCGGGGACTGGCGAGAAAAGCTCCTACGAGCAGTACTTC. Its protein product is CASSAAAGTGEKSSYEQYF.

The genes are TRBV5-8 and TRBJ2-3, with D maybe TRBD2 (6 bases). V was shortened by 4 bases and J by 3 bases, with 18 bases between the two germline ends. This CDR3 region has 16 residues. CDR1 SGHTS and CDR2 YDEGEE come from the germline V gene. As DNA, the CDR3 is TGTGCCAGCAGCGCCGGAAGAGGCGGGACGACAGATACGCAGTATTTT. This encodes CASSAGRGGTTDTQYF.

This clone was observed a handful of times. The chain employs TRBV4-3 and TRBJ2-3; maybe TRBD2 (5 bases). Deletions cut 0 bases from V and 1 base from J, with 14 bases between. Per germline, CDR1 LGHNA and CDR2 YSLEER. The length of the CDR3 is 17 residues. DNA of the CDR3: TGCGCCAGCAGCCAAGATCATGCGGGCTTCCGCACAGATACGCAGTATTTT. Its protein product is CASSQDHAGFRTDTQYF.

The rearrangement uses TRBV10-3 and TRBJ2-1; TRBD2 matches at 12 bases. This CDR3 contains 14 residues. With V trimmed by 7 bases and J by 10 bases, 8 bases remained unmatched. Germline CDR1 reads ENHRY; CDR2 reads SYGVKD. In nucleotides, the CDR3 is TGTGCCATCACCGAACTAGCGGGAGGCTCCGAGCAGTTCTTC. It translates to CAITELAGGSEQFF.

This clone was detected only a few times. CDR3 DNA: TGCGCCAGCAGCCTCAGGGAGACCCAGTACTTC. It codes for CASSLRETQYF. The chain joins TRBV4-1 to TRBJ2-5; D remains ambiguous. V lost 4 bases to trimming and J lost 5 bases, with 5 bases between them. In germline, CDR1 is MGHRA, CDR2 YSYEKL. The CDR3 covers 11 residues.

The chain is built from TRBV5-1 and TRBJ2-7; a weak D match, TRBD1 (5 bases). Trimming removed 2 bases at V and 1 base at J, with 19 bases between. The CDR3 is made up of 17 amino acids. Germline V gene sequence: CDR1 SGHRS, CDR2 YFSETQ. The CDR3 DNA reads TGCGCCAGCAGCTTTAGGGTCGGTCAGGGTGCATCCTACGAGCAGTACTTC. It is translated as CASSFRVGQGASYEQYF.

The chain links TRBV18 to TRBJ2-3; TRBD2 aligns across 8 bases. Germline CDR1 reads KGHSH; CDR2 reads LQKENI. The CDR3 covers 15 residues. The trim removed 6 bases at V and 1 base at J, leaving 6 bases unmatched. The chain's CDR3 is CASSLQTSGTDTQYF. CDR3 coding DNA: TGTGCCAGCTCTCTCCAGACTAGCGGCACAGATACGCAGTATTTT.

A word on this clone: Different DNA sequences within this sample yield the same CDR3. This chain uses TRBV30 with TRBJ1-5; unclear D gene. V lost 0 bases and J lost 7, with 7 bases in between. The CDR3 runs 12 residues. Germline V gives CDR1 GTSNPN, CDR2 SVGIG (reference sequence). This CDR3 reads CAWSVLEQPQHF. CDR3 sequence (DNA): TGTGCCTGGAGTGTACTCGAACAGCCCCAGCATTTT.

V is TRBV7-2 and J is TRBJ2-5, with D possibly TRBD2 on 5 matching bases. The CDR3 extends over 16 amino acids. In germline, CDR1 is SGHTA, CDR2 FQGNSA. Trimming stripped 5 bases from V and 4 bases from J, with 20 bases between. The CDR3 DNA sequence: TGTGCCAGCAGCCTGGGAGCTGCCGGGATCGGAGAGACCCAGTACTTC. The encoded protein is CASSLGAAGIGETQYF.

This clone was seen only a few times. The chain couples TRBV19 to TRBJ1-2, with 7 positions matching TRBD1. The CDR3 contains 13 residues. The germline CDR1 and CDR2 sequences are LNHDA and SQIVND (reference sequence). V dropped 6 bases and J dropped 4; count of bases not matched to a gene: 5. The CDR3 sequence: CASSPGQTYGYTF. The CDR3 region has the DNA TGTGCCAGTAGCCCGGGACAGACCTATGGCTACACCTTC.

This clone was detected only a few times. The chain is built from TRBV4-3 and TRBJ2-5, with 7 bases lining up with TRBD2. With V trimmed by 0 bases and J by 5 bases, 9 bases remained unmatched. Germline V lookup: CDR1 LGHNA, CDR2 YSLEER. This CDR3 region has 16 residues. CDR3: CASSQDWAGVVETQYF. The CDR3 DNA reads TGCGCCAGCAGCCAAGATTGGGCGGGAGTGGTCGAGACCCAGTACTTC.

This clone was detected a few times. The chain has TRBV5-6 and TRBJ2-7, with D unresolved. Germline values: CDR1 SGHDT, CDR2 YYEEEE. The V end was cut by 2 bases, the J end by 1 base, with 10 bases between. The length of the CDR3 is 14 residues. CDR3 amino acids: CASSFRGLSYEQYF. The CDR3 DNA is TGTGCCAGCAGCTTCCGCGGTCTTTCCTACGAGCAGTACTTC.

The CDR3 DNA is TGTGCCAGCAGCTCATTCGAGGGAGGGGACGGCTACACCTTC. Protein product: CASSSFEGGDGYTF. This chain connects TRBV11-3 to TRBJ1-2; TRBD1 might be the D (5 bases). This CDR3 region has 14 residues. Between the trimmed V and J ends, which lost 4 bases and 8 bases, there was a span of 17 bases. Germline V gene sequence: CDR1 SGHNT, CDR2 YENEEA.

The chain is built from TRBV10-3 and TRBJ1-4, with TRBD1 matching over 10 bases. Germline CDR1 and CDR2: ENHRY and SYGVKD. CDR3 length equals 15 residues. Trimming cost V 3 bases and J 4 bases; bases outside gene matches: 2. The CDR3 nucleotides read TGTGCCATCAGTGACCGGACAGGGGGTAATGAAAAACTGTTTTTT. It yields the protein CAISDRTGGNEKLFF.

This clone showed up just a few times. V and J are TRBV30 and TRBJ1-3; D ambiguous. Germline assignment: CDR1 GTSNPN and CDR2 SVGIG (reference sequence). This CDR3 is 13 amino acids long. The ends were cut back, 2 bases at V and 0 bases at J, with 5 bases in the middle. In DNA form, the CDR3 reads TGTGCCTGGAGTCTCCGCTCTGGAAACACCATATATTTT. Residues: CAWSLRSGNTIYF. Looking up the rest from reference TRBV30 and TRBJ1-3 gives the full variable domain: SQTIHQWPATLVQPVGSPLSLECTVEGTSNPNLYWYRQAAGRGLQLLFYSVGIGQISSEVPQNLSASRPQDRQFILSSKKLLLSDSGFYLCAWSLRSGNTIYFGEGSWLTVV.

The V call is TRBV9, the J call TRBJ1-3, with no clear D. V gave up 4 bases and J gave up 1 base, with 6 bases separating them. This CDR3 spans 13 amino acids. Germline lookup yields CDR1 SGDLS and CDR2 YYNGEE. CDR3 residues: CASSTPSGNTIYF. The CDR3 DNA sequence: TGTGCCAGCAGCACTCCTTCTGGAAACACCATATATTTT.

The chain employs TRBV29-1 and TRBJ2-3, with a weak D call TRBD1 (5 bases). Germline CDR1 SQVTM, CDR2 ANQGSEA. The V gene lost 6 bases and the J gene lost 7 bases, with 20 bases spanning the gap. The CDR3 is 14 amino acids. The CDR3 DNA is TGCAGCGTCCTGGACGGCCGCCGGACATATACGCAGTATTTT. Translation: CSVLDGRRTYTQYF.

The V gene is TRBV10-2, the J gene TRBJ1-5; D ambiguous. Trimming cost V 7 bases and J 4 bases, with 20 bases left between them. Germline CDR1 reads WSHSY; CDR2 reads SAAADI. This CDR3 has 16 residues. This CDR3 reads CASTPVDLNWNQPQHF. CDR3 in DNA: TGCGCCAGCACTCCTGTCGACTTAAACTGGAATCAGCCCCAGCATTTT.

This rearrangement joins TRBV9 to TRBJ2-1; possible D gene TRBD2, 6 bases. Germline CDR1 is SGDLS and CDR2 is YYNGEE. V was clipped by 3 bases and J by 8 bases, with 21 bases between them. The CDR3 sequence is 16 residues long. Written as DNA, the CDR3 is TGTGCCAGCAGCGCCCCCCTGGGCGGGGTTAATCATGAGCAGTTCTTC. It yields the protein CASSAPLGGVNHEQFF. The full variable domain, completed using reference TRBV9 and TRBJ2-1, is DSGVTQTPKHLITATGQRVTLRCSPRSGDLSVYWYQQSLDQGLQFLIQYYNGEERAKGNILERFSAQQFPDLHSELNLSSLELGDSALYFCASSAPLGGVNHEQFFGPGTRLTVL.

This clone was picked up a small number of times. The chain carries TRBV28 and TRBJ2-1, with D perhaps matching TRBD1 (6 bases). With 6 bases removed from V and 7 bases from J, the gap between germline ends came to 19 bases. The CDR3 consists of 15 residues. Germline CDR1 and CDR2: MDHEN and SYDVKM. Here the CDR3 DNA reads TGTGCCAGCAGCTATCCGGGACATAGGGGGAATGAGCAGTTCTTC. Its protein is CASSYPGHRGNEQFF.

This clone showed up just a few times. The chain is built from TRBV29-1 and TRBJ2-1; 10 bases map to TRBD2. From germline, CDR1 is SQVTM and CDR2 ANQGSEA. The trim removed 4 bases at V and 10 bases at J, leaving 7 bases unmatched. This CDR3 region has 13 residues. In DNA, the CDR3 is TGCAGCGTTGTGTGGCTAGCGGGAGAAGAGCAGTTCTTC. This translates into CSVVWLAGEEQFF.

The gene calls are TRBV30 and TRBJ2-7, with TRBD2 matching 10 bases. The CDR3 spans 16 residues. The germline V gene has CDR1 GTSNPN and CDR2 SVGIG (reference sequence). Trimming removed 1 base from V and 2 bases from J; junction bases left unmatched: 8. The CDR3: CAWSGASGSQPYEQYF. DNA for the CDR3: TGTGCCTGGAGTGGGGCTAGCGGGAGTCAACCCTACGAGCAGTACTTC.

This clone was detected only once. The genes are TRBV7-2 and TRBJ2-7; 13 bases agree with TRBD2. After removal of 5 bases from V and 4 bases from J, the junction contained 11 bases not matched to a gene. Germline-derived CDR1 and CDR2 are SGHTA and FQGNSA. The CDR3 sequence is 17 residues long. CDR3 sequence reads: CASSLSAGTSGKYEQYF. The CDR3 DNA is TGTGCCAGCAGCCTTTCCGCCGGGACTAGCGGGAAATACGAGCAGTACTTC. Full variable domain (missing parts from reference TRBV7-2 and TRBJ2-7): GAGVSQSPSNKVTEKGKDVELRCDPISGHTALYWYRQSLGQGLEFLIYFQGNSAPDKSGLPSDRFSAERTGGSVSTLTIQRTQQEDSAVYLCASSLSAGTSGKYEQYFGPGTRLTVT.